This TCR beta chain was recorded in a study of blood T cells in healthy people across ages. The study's findings and limits: Calculation of diversity from one million T cells yielded estimates considered to be underestimates. Nothing was known about donor CMV status, and this possibly confounded expanded clonotype changes. What prevented conclusive comparison of naive and antigen-experienced cells was that PBMCs were unsorted.

This clonotype was picked up many times. Its cognate antigen is unknown. For the second PCR, which ran for about 7 to 11 cycles, a sample-barcoded 5' primer and a J-beta primer mix were used. Via MiXCR, TCRdb re-called the 5' RACE reads, giving one row per CDR3 protein. The repertoire holds hundreds of thousands of distinct CDR3 sequences, with 40% to 50% as singletons. The CDR3 contains 15 residues. Looked up from germline, CDR1 is LGHNA and CDR2 is YNFKEQ. V dropped 1 base and J dropped 2 bases, with 9 bases sitting between them. Isolating PBMCs gave at least 6.5 million of these cells per sample. This receptor was obtained from a man aged 55 to 70 in good health. The rearrangement uses TRBV4-2 and TRBJ1-5, with D perhaps matching TRBD1 (5 bases). The specimen sequenced was blood. DNA of the CDR3: TGTGCCAGCAGCCAAGTTCAGGGAGGCAATCAGCCCCAGCATTTT. It yields the protein CASSQVQGGNQPQHF.